The 15 T cell receptor beta chains below come from one sample, sequenced in a study of blood T cell repertoires in COVID-19. Measured with immunoSEQ multiplex PCR; TCRdb has only the in-frame clones, and not every one. This table has fewer than 70,000 clones, 75% to 85% appearing once. The sequenced sample consisted of peripheral blood. The receptors stem from an older woman with acute or convalescent COVID-19.

This chain connects TRBV5-1 to TRBJ1-1; a possible D gene is TRBD1 (6 bases). V lost 0 bases and J lost 4, with 10 bases in between. Germline CDR1 is SGHRS and CDR2 is YFSETQ. This CDR3 contains 14 residues. The CDR3 protein is CASSLDLGGTEAFF. The DNA for the CDR3 is TGCGCCAGCAGCTTGGATTTAGGGGGCACTGAAGCTTTCTTT.

CDR3 sequence: CAWSWGGNTEAFF. The CDR3 nucleotides are TGTGCCTGGAGTTGGGGGGGGAACACTGAAGCTTTCTTT. The chain recombines TRBV30 with TRBJ1-1, with D tentatively TRBD1 (5 bases). Germline CDR1 GTSNPN, CDR2 SVGIG (reference sequence). There are 13 residues in the CDR3. Between the trimmed V and J ends, which lost 2 bases and 1 base, there was a span of 8 bases.

This clone is a singleton in its sample. The rearrangement links TRBV20-1 to TRBJ1-1; no definite D call. Germline V gene sequence: CDR1 DFQATT, CDR2 SNEGSKA (reference sequence). The CDR3 totals 11 residues. Trimming pared 6 bases from V and 4 bases from J, leaving 9 bases between. The CDR3 DNA reads TGCAGTGCCCGGCAGGTCACTGAAGCTTTCTTT. Protein product: CSARQVTEAFF.

The chain combines TRBV6-5 with TRBJ1-2; D is ambiguous. The CDR3 contains 12 residues. Looked up from germline, CDR1 is MNHEY and CDR2 is SVGAGI. Trimming took 7 bases from V and 5 from J, leaving 11 bases between them. The CDR3 loop is CASKVAGYGYTF. The CDR3 DNA reads as TGTGCCAGCAAAGTGGCAGGTTATGGCTACACCTTC.

V gene TRBV6-1 combines with J gene TRBJ2-1; D remains ambiguous. Germline V gene lookup returns CDR1 MNHNS and CDR2 SASEGT. Trimming shortened V by 2 bases and J by 6 bases, and 8 bases separated the two germline ends. This CDR3 region has 13 residues. In DNA, the CDR3 is TGTGCCAGCAGTGAACTAACAGCCAATGAGCAGTTCTTC. Its protein product is CASSELTANEQFF.

This chain connects TRBV9 to TRBJ1-1; the match to TRBD1 covers 7 bases. Trimming cost V 3 bases and J 1 base; bases outside gene matches: 6. The CDR3 is 15 amino acids. In germline, CDR1 is SGDLS, CDR2 YYNGEE. The CDR3 region has the DNA TGTGCCAGCAGCGCTAGGGGGCTTGGGAACACTGAAGCTTTCTTT. Translated: CASSARGLGNTEAFF.

V and J are TRBV21-1 and TRBJ1-5; the table's D gene call, TRBD1, was not cross checked with the DNA. TRBV21-1 is a known pseudogene. CDR3 length: 16 amino acids. The CDR3 here is CASSKAVALQYQPQHF. CDR3 sequence (DNA): TGTGCCAGCAGCAAAGCTGTGGCCCTACAGTATCAGCCCCAGCATTTT.

This rearrangement joins TRBV19 to TRBJ1-1; D call uncertain. The germline V gene encodes CDR1 LNHDA and CDR2 SQIVND (reference sequence). The CDR3 loop spans 15 amino acids. V lost 1 base, J lost 1 base, and 10 bases lay in between. In nucleotides, the CDR3 is TGTGCCAGTAGTATAGCCACTTACTCGAACACTGAAGCTTTCTTT. Its translation: CASSIATYSNTEAFF.

The chain combines TRBV7-2 with TRBJ2-7; TRBD2 agrees at 12 bases. The trim removed 5 bases at V and 5 bases at J, leaving 4 bases unmatched. CDR3 length: 14 amino acids. Germline V lookup: CDR1 SGHTA, CDR2 FQGNSA. The CDR3 sequence is CASSAGLAGHEQYF. As DNA, the CDR3 is TGTGCCAGCAGCGCGGGACTAGCGGGTCACGAGCAGTACTTC.

The chain recombines TRBV29-1 with TRBJ2-3; 11 bases are shared with TRBD2. CDR3 length equals 13 residues. Germline CDR1 is SQVTM and CDR2 is ANQGSEA. The trim removed 0 bases at V and 14 bases at J, leaving 7 bases unmatched. The CDR3: CSVEEVAGGPLYF. CDR3 sequence (DNA): TGCAGCGTTGAAGAGGTAGCGGGGGGGCCCTTGTATTTT.

The V and J genes are TRBV5-6 and TRBJ1-5; no clear D. This CDR3 has 12 amino acids. V dropped 4 bases and J dropped 4 bases, with 6 bases sitting between them. CDR1 and CDR2 from the germline V gene are SGHDT and YYEEEE. The CDR3: CASSLLNQPQHF. In DNA form, the CDR3 reads TGTGCCAGCAGCCTCCTTAATCAGCCCCAGCATTTT.

This chain joins TRBV11-2 and TRBJ2-7, with D possibly being TRBD2 (6 bases). V lost 5 bases and J lost 2, with 10 bases in between. CDR3 length: 13 amino acids. Germline V gene data show CDR1 as SGHAT and CDR2 as FQNNGV. CDR3 coding DNA: TGTGCCAGCAGCCCCCCGGGGGCCTACGAGCAGTACTTC. Protein: CASSPPGAYEQYF.

This rearrangement joins TRBV30 to TRBJ2-3; 9 positions agree with TRBD2. The junction had 6 bases not matched to a gene; V was cut back by 3 bases and J by 2 bases. The CDR3 runs to 15 residues. The germline V gene encodes CDR1 GTSNPN and CDR2 SVGIG (reference sequence). CDR3: CAWRPLAGPTDTQYF. The CDR3 DNA sequence: TGTGCCTGGAGACCCCTAGCGGGGCCCACAGATACGCAGTATTTT.

This clone was recorded only once. The chain employs TRBV6-5 and TRBJ1-1; 8 nucleotides line up with TRBD1. This CDR3 is built from 14 residues. With 5 bases clipped from V and 10 bases from J, the junction kept 12 bases outside the gene matches. Germline-derived CDR1 and CDR2 are MNHEY and SVGAGI. Here the CDR3 DNA reads TGTGCCAGCAGTCGTTCTCATGGACAGGGACGAGCTTTCTTT. Protein product: CASSRSHGQGRAFF.

This clone has only a few counts. This chain uses TRBV6-5 with TRBJ1-1, with TRBD1 identical over 8 bases. V dropped 6 bases and J dropped 4; count of bases not matched to a gene: 7. The CDR3 consists of 14 residues. CDR1 MNHEY and CDR2 SVGAGI come from the germline V gene. CDR3 coding DNA: TGTGCCAGCAGCCGGACAGGGCGGAGCACTGAAGCTTTCTTT. Translation: CASSRTGRSTEAFF.